These 24 T cell receptor beta chains originate from one sample sequenced in a study of cytomegalovirus exposure and HLA in healthy donors. Measured with immunoSEQ multiplex PCR; TCRdb has only the in-frame clones, and not every one. Of around 160,000 clones listed, about four fifths are singletons. Specimen: PBMCs. The receptors here all came from a man aged 25-45 years in good health and CMV-seropositive.

The chain couples TRBV2 to TRBJ2-5; 11 bases are a match to TRBD2. CDR1 is SNHLY, CDR2 FYNNEI, per germline. After removal of 6 bases from V and 4 bases from J, the junction contained 13 bases not matched to a gene. This CDR3 is 17 amino acids long. CDR3 region: CASRLGLAAIMGETQYF. The CDR3 nucleotides read TGTGCCAGCAGACTGGGACTAGCGGCTATAATGGGAGAGACCCAGTACTTC.

The rearrangement uses TRBV9 and TRBJ1-2; the D is unclear. V was pared by 3 bases and J by 7 bases, with 10 bases between. Germline V gene data show CDR1 as SGDLS and CDR2 as YYNGEE. The CDR3 length is 12 residues. The CDR3 loop reads CASSAEGAGYTF. The CDR3 DNA reads TGTGCCAGCAGCGCAGAAGGAGCTGGCTACACCTTC.

The gene calls are TRBV7-2 and TRBJ1-2; D ambiguous. This CDR3 contains 16 residues. Per germline, CDR1 SGHTA and CDR2 FQGNSA. V was pared by 0 bases and J by 4 bases, with 15 bases between. The CDR3 nucleotides are TGTGCCAGCAGCTTAGCGACTCCCGCGGCTAGCTATGGCTACACCTTC. The encoded protein is CASSLATPAASYGYTF.

The chain recombines TRBV28 with TRBJ2-1; the match to TRBD2 covers 9 bases. Germline CDR1 is MDHEN and CDR2 is SYDVKM. This CDR3 is 16 amino acids long. V shed 3 bases and J 9 bases; nucleotides not matched to a gene: 12. CDR3 nucleotides: TGTGCCAGCAGTTTTAGGCGGGAGGGGCTCAGGGGTGAGCAGTTCTTC. Translated: CASSFRREGLRGEQFF.

The rearrangement joins TRBV5-6 to TRBJ1-6; D unclear. V lost 3 bases to trimming and J lost 10 bases, with 14 bases between them. The length of the CDR3 is 14 residues. The germline CDR1 and CDR2 sequences are SGHDT and YYEEEE. CDR3 amino acids: CASSSRAAGSPLHF. The CDR3 bases are TGTGCCAGCAGCTCGAGGGCCGCGGGGTCACCCCTCCACTTT.

V usage is TRBV10-3 and J usage is TRBJ1-1, with D perhaps TRBD1 (5 bases). Between the trimmed V and J ends, which lost 1 base and 3 bases, there was a span of 9 bases. Germline values: CDR1 ENHRY, CDR2 SYGVKD. CDR3 length: 14 residues. The chain's CDR3 is CAISEWGGDTEAFF. The DNA of the CDR3 is TGTGCCATCAGTGAGTGGGGAGGGGACACTGAAGCTTTCTTT.

The CDR3 DNA sequence: TGTGCCAGCATTAGGGGTTCGGGGGGCAAGCAGTACTTC. This gives the protein CASIRGSGGKQYF. The rearrangement links TRBV6-1 to TRBJ2-7; D is possibly TRBD2 (7 bases). The CDR3 is 13 amino acids. Germline V gives CDR1 MNHNS, CDR2 SASEGT. Trimming took 7 bases from V and 8 from J, leaving 18 bases between them.

The chain recombines TRBV6-4 with TRBJ2-3; possible D gene TRBD2, 5 bases. V was shortened by 0 bases and J by 4 bases, with 14 bases between the two germline ends. Germline CDR1 MRHNA, CDR2 SNTAGT. This CDR3 region has 16 residues. The CDR3 region has the DNA TGTGCCAGCAGTGACTCGGTGGGTCTAGCCTCAGATACGCAGTATTTT. Protein product: CASSDSVGLASDTQYF.

The chain couples TRBV6-5 to TRBJ2-7, with 11 bases matching TRBD1. V shed 0 bases, J shed 4 bases, and the junction held 5 bases outside the gene matches. Per the germline V gene, CDR1 is MNHEY and CDR2 is SVGAGI. CDR3 length equals 16 residues. The CDR3 DNA reads TGTGCCAGCAGTTACTCACCGGGACAGGGGGAGTACGAGCAGTACTTC. It specifies CASSYSPGQGEYEQYF.

The CDR3, as DNA: TGTGCCAGCAGCCTGACAGGGACTTACGAGCAGTACTTC. This codes for CASSLTGTYEQYF. The chain recombines TRBV28 with TRBJ2-7; a possible D gene is TRBD1 (7 bases). Deletions cut 6 bases from V and 4 bases from J, with 13 bases between. Germline lookup yields CDR1 MDHEN and CDR2 SYDVKM. This CDR3 region has 13 residues. The full variable domain, with the rest looked up from reference TRBV28 and TRBJ2-7, is DVKVTQSSRYLVKRTGEKVFLECVQDMDHENMFWYRQDPGLGLRLIYFSYDVKMKEKGDIPEGYSVSREKKERFSLILESASTNQTSMYLCASSLTGTYEQYFGPGTRLTVT.

V gene TRBV28 combines with J gene TRBJ1-1, with 8 bases that match TRBD1. Unmatched junction bases numbered 11, after V lost 7 bases and J lost 4 bases. Germline values: CDR1 MDHEN, CDR2 SYDVKM. The CDR3 is 15 residues long. CDR3 region: CASNFMDRVGTEAFF. DNA for the CDR3: TGTGCCAGCAATTTTATGGACAGGGTTGGCACTGAAGCTTTCTTT.

The V and J genes are TRBV25-1 and TRBJ1-1; 8 nucleotides match TRBD1. Germline CDR1 is MGHDK and CDR2 is SYGVNS. This CDR3 has 13 amino acids. V lost 2 bases, J lost 8 bases, and 4 bases stayed unmatched. CDR3: CASSERDRSEAFF. In DNA, the CDR3 is TGTGCCAGCAGTGAACGGGACAGGTCGGAAGCTTTCTTT.

The rearrangement links TRBV7-9 to TRBJ1-4; unclear D gene. The V gene lost 5 bases and the J gene lost 5 bases, with 12 bases spanning the gap. This CDR3 contains 14 residues. Germline CDR1 SEHNR, CDR2 FQNEAQ (reference sequence). For the CDR3, the DNA is TGTGCCAGCAGCCCGGGAGGCAGGAATGAAAAACTGTTTTTT. Its translation: CASSPGGRNEKLFF.

The chain has TRBV20-1 and TRBJ1-4; 10 nucleotides line up with TRBD1. CDR1 and CDR2 (germline): DFQATT, SNEGSKA (reference sequence). Trimming removed 5 bases from V and 14 bases from J; junction bases left unmatched: 5. The CDR3 sequence is 11 residues long. The CDR3 protein is CSAAGQGGLFF. DNA for the CDR3: TGCAGTGCTGCCGGACAGGGGGGCCTGTTTTTT.

In regard to this clone: Other DNA sequences of this sample code for an identical CDR3. This sequence joins TRBV30 and TRBJ1-5; D call uncertain. CDR1 and CDR2 from the germline V gene are GTSNPN and SVGIG (reference sequence). The CDR3 consists of 15 residues. V was cut by 0 bases and J by 1 base, with 10 bases left in between. The CDR3 bases are TGTGCCTGGAGTGTACGCCCCGGGAGCAATCAGCCCCAGCATTTT. Translated, it gives CAWSVRPGSNQPQHF.

In nucleotides, the CDR3 is TGTGCCTGGAGCACAGGGGGCGATCAGCCCCAGCATTTT. Protein sequence: CAWSTGGDQPQHF. The gene calls are TRBV30 and TRBJ1-5, with 9 bases that match TRBD1. The germline CDR1 and CDR2 sequences are GTSNPN and SVGIG (reference sequence). The CDR3 runs 13 residues. V dropped 3 bases and J dropped 5; count of bases not matched to a gene: 2. The full variable domain, its missing parts supplied by reference TRBV30 and TRBJ1-5, is SQTIHQWPATLVQPVGSPLSLECTVEGTSNPNLYWYRQAAGRGLQLLFYSVGIGQISSEVPQNLSASRPQDRQFILSSKKLLLSDSGFYLCAWSTGGDQPQHFGDGTRLSIL.

The chain has TRBV15 and TRBJ1-4; 7 bases agree with TRBD1. CDR1 and CDR2 (germline): LNHNV, YYDKDF (reference sequence). The CDR3 extends over 17 amino acids. Germline trimming cut 2 bases from V and 4 bases from J; bases unmatched to any gene: 10. In nucleotides, the CDR3 is TGTGCCACCAGCAGATACTATACCGGGACAGATAATGAAAAACTGTTTTTT. It specifies CATSRYYTGTDNEKLFF.

This chain joins TRBV7-8 and TRBJ1-4; tentative D call: TRBD1 (5 bases). The germline CDR1 and CDR2 sequences are SGHVS and FQNEAQ. Trimming left V 0 bases short and J 4 bases short, with 12 bases between. CDR3 length: 16 residues. The CDR3 nucleotides read TGTGCCAGCAGCTTAGCATCAGGGCGGAATAATGAAAAACTGTTTTTT. Translated, it gives CASSLASGRNNEKLFF.

The chain carries TRBV9 and TRBJ1-3; D is unclear. This CDR3 region has 17 residues. The ends were cut back, 0 bases at V and 3 bases at J, with 16 bases in the middle. Germline CDR1 is SGDLS and CDR2 is YYNGEE. The CDR3 region has the DNA TGTGCCAGCAGCGTAGGCCCACGGGAGACCTTTGGAAACACCATATATTTT. Protein product: CASSVGPRETFGNTIYF.

This clone was seen just once. CDR3 region: CASSQPGQGAHDTQYF. The CDR3, as DNA: TGCGCCAGCAGCCAACCGGGACAGGGGGCCCACGATACGCAGTATTTT. This chain uses TRBV4-1 with TRBJ2-3; 12 nucleotides agree with TRBD1. V shed 2 bases, J shed 6 bases, and the junction held 6 bases outside the gene matches. CDR1 is MGHRA, CDR2 YSYEKL, per germline. The CDR3 runs to 16 residues.

This clone was observed at least ten times. V usage is TRBV7-9 and J usage is TRBJ1-4; D uncertain. Germline V gives CDR1 SEHNR, CDR2 FQNEAQ (reference sequence). V lost 4 bases and J lost 8, with 8 bases in between. CDR3 size: 12 residues. The CDR3 here is CASSSPQEKLFF. CDR3 bases: TGTGCCAGCAGCTCACCGCAGGAAAAACTGTTTTTT.

The CDR3 region is CASSLLSVGELFF. In nucleotides, the CDR3 is TGTGCCAGCAGCTTACTGTCCGTCGGGGAGCTGTTTTTT. The V call is TRBV11-1, the J call TRBJ2-2, with D hard to call. Germline CDR1 reads SGHAT; CDR2 reads FQDESV (reference sequence). The CDR3 sequence is 13 residues long. Trimming pared 2 bases from V and 7 bases from J, leaving 8 bases between.

The chain has TRBV4-1 and TRBJ2-7; tentative D call: TRBD2 (6 bases). This CDR3 spans 17 amino acids. The germline V gene has CDR1 MGHRA and CDR2 YSYEKL. V gave up 3 bases and J gave up 1 base, with 19 bases separating them. The CDR3 nucleotides read TGCGCCAGCAGCCAGTCCATAAGTCGGGAGCCTTCCTACGAGCAGTACTTC. Amino acids: CASSQSISREPSYEQYF.

The V gene is TRBV7-9, the J gene TRBJ2-5; 7 bases line up with TRBD1. V lost 1 base and J lost 5; bases outside the gene matches: 13. Germline V CDR1 and CDR2: SEHNR, FQNEAQ (reference sequence). The CDR3 sequence is 17 residues long. The CDR3 bases are TGTGCCAGCAGCTTAGGACCTACAGGGGCTTCATGGGAGACCCAGTACTTC. It specifies CASSLGPTGASWETQYF.